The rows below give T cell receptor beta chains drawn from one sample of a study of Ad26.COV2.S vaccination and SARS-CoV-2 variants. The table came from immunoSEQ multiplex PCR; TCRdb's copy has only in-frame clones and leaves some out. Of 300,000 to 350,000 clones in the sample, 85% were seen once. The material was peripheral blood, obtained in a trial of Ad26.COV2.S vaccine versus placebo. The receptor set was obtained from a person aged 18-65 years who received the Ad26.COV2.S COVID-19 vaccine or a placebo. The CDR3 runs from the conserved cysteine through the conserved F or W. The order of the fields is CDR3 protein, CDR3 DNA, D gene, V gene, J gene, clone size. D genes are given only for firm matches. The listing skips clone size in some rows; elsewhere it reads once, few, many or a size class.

CASRSETGTDYEQYF	TGTGCCAGCAGGTCCGAAACCGGGACAGACTACGAGCAGTACTTC	TRBD1	TRBV28	TRBJ2-7	NA
CASSFNQGHNGYTF	TGTGCCAGCAGTTTTAACCAGGGCCACAATGGCTACACCTTC	NA	TRBV28	TRBJ1-2	once
CASSPGWGYEQYF	TGCGCCAGCAGCCCAGGCTGGGGGTACGAGCAGTACTTC	NA	TRBV4-1	TRBJ2-7	NA
CSASHLRDEQFF	TGCAGTGCGAGTCACCTTAGGGATGAGCAGTTCTTC	NA	TRBV20-1	TRBJ2-1	NA
CASSYAGNRVWSPLHF	TGTGCCAGCAGTTACGCCGGGAACAGGGTATGGTCACCCCTCCACTTT	NA	TRBV6-5	TRBJ1-6	once
CASTASRDRGYNEQFF	TGTGCCAGCACCGCGTCCCGGGACAGGGGTTACAATGAGCAGTTCTTC	TRBD1	TRBV11-2	TRBJ2-1	once
CASSPGPGTGNEKLFF	TGTGCCAGCAGCCCAGGCCCCGGGACAGGGAATGAAAAACTGTTTTTT	TRBD1	TRBV7-9	TRBJ1-4	few
CASSVGLAGEETQYF	TGTGCCAGCAGCGTAGGTCTAGCGGGGGAAGAGACCCAGTACTTC	TRBD2	TRBV9	TRBJ2-5	once
CASSLVGTSGAQETQYF	TGTGCCAGCAGCTTAGTCGGGACTAGCGGGGCCCAAGAGACCCAGTACTTC	TRBD2	TRBV7-9	TRBJ2-5	NA
CASSQDPGTNTEAFF	TGTGCCAGCAGCCAAGATCCAGGGACAAACACTGAAGCTTTCTTT	NA	TRBV3-1/TRBV3-2	TRBJ1-1	NA
CASSEGASSYNEQFF	TGCGCCAGCAGCGAAGGGGCGAGCTCCTACAATGAGCAGTTCTTC	NA	TRBV5-1	TRBJ2-1	once
CASICDREKINTEAFF	TGCGCCAGCATATGCGACAGGGAGAAAATAAACACTGAAGCTTTCTTT	TRBD1	TRBV23-1	TRBJ1-1	NA
CASSLVTGPGNTIYF	TGTGCCAGCAGCTTAGTGACAGGGCCTGGAAACACCATATATTTT	TRBD1	TRBV7-9	TRBJ1-3	NA
CASRGGVDQPQHF	TGTGCCAGCAGGGGGGGGGTTGATCAGCCCCAGCATTTT	NA	TRBV28	TRBJ1-5	NA
CADTPQGANGYTF	TGTGCCGACACCCCGCAGGGGGCGAATGGCTACACCTTC	TRBD1	TRBV2	TRBJ1-2	NA
CASSLGSPRGYTF	TGTGCCAGCAGTTTAGGGTCCCCGAGGGGCTACACCTTC	NA	TRBV28	TRBJ1-2	NA
CASSQLAGGQETQYF	TGTGCCAGCAGCCAACTAGCGGGGGGCCAAGAGACCCAGTACTTC	TRBD2	TRBV27	TRBJ2-5	NA
CAWSAADTQYF	TGTGCCTGGAGTGCCGCAGATACGCAGTATTTT	NA	TRBV30	TRBJ2-3	NA
CASSLGGVRTDTQYF	TGCGCCAGCAGCTTGGGCGGGGTACGCACAGATACGCAGTATTTT	NA	TRBV5-1	TRBJ2-3	few
CASSRWWQDFSYEQYF	TGCGCCAGCAGTAGGTGGTGGCAGGACTTTTCCTACGAGCAGTACTTC	NA	TRBV10-1	TRBJ2-7	NA
CASSVVGNFDNEQFF	TGTGCCAGCAGCGTAGTTGGCAATTTCGACAATGAGCAGTTCTTC	NA	TRBV9	TRBJ2-1	NA
CASSPRSRGIQYF	TGTGCCAGCTCACCAAGGAGCCGAGGCATTCAGTACTTC	NA	TRBV18	TRBJ2-4	NA